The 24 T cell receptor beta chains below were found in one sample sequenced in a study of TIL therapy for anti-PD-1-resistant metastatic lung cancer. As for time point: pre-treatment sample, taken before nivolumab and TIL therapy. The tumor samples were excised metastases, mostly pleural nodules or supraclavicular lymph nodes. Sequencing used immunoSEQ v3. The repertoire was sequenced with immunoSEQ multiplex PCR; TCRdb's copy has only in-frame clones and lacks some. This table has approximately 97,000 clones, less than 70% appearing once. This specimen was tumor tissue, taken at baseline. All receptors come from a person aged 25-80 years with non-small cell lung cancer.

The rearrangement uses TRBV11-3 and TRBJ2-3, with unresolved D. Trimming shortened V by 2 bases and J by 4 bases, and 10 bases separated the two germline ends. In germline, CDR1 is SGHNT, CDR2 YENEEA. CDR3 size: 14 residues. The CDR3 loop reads CASSLSGSADTQYF. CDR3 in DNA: TGTGCCAGCAGCTTAAGTGGTAGTGCAGATACGCAGTATTTT. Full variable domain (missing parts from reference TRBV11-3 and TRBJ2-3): EAGVVQSPRYKIIEKKQPVAFWCNPISGHNTLYWYLQNLGQGPELLIRYENEEAVDDSQLPKDRFSAERLKGVDSTLKIQPAELGDSAVYLCASSLSGSADTQYFGPGTRLTVL.

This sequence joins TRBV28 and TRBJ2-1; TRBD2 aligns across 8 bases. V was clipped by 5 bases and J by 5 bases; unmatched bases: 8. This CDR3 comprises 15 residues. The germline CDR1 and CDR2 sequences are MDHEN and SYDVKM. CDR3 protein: CASSRPGLANNEQFF. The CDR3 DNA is TGTGCCAGCAGTCGGCCCGGACTAGCCAACAATGAGCAGTTCTTC.

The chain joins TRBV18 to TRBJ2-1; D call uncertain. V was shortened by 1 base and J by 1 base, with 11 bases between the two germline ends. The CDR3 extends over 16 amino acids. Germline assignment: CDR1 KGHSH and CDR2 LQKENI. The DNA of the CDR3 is TGTGCCAGCTCACCACTTAATACTCAATCCTACAATGAGCAGTTCTTC. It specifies CASSPLNTQSYNEQFF.

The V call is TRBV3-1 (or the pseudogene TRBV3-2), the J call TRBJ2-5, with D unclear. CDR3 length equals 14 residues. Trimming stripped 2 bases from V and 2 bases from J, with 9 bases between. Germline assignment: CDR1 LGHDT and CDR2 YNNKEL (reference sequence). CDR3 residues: CASSQQNGQETQYF. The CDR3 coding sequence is TGTGCCAGCAGCCAACAGAACGGACAAGAGACCCAGTACTTC.

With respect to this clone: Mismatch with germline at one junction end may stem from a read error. The CDR3 DNA follows: TGTGCCAGCAGTGAACGGGGAATGAAGGGTGCTGGGGACTTC. It encodes CASSERGMKGAGDF. The rearrangement links TRBV2 to TRBJ2-5, with a possible D match to TRBD2 (5 bases). The length of the CDR3 is 14 residues. Looked up from germline, CDR1 is SNHLY and CDR2 is FYNNEI.

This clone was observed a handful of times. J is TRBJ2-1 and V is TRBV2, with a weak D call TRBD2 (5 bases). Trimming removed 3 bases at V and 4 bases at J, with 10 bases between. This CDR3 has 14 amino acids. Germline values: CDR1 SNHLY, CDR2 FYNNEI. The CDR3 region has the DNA TGTGCCAGCAGTGAGTTTCGCGGGTACAATGAGCAGTTCTTC. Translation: CASSEFRGYNEQFF.

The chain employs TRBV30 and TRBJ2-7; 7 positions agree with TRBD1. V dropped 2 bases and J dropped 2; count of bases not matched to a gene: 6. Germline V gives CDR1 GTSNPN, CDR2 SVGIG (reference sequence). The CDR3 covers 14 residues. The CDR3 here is CAWSKGQAAYEQYF. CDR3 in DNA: TGTGCCTGGAGTAAAGGACAGGCTGCCTACGAGCAGTACTTC. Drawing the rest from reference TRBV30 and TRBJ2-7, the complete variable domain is SQTIHQWPATLVQPVGSPLSLECTVEGTSNPNLYWYRQAAGRGLQLLFYSVGIGQISSEVPQNLSASRPQDRQFILSSKKLLLSDSGFYLCAWSKGQAAYEQYFGPGTRLTVT.

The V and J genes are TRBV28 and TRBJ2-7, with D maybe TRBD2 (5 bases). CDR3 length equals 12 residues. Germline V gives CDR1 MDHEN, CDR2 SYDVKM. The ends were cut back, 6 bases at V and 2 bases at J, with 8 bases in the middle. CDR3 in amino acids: CASSLAPYEQYF. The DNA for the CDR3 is TGTGCCAGCAGCCTAGCCCCCTACGAGCAGTACTTC.

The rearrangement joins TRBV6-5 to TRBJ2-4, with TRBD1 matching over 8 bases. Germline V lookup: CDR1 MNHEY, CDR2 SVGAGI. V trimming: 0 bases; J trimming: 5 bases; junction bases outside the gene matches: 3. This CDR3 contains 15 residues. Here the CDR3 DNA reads TGTGCCAGCAGTTACTCGATCAGGGGGCAAAACATTCAGTACTTC. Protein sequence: CASSYSIRGQNIQYF.

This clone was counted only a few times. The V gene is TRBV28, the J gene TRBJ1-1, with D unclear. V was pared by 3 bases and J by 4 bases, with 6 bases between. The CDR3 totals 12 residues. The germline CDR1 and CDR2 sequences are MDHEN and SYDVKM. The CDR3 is CASSLRATEAFF. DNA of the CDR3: TGTGCCAGCAGTTTGAGGGCCACTGAAGCTTTCTTT.

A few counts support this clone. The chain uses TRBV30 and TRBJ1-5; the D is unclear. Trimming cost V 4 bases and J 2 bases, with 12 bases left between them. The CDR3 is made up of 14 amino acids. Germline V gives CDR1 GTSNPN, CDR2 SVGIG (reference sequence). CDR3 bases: TGTGCCTGGATCCCGAAGGCAGGCAATCAGCCCCAGCATTTT. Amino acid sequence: CAWIPKAGNQPQHF.

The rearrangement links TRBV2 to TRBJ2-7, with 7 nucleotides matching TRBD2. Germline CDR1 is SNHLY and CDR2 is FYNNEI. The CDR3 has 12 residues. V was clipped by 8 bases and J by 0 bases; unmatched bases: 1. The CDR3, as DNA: TGTGCCAGCGGGGGGGACTCCTACGAGCAGTACTTC. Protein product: CASGGDSYEQYF.

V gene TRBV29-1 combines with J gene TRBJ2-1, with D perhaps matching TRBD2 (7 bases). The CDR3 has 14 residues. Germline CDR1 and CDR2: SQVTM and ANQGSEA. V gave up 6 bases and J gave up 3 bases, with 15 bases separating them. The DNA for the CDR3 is TGCAGCGTGCCTACGAGGGGGGGCTACAATGAGCAGTTCTTC. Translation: CSVPTRGGYNEQFF.

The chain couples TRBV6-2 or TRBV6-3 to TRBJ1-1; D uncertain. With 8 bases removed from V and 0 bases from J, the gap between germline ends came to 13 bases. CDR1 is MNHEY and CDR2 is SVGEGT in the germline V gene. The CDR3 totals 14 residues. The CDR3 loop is CASGPVTMNTEAFF. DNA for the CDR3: TGTGCCAGCGGCCCGGTAACGATGAACACTGAAGCTTTCTTT.

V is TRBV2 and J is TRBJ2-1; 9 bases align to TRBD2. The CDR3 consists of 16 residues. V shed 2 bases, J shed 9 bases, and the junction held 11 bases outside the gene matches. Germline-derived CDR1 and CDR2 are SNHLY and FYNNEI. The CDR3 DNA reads TGTGCCAGCAGTGAATACTTGGCTAGCGGGGTTGGTGAGCAGTTCTTC. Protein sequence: CASSEYLASGVGEQFF.

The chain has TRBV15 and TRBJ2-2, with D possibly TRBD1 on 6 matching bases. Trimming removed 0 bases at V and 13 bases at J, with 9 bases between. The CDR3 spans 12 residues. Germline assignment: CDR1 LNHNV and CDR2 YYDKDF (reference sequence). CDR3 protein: CATSRDQGWLFF. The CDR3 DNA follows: TGTGCCACCAGCAGAGATCAGGGGTGGCTGTTTTTT.

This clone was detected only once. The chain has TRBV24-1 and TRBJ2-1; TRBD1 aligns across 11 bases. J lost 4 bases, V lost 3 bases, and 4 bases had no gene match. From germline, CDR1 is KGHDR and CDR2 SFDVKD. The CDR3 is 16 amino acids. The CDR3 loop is CATSDPGTGGYNEQFF. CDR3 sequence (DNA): TGTGCCACCAGTGATCCCGGGACAGGGGGATACAATGAGCAGTTCTTC.

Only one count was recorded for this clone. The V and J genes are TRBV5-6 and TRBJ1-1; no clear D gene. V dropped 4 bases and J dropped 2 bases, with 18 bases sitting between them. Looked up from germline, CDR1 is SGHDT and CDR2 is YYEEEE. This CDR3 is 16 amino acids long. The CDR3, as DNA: TGTGCCAGCAGCCCCTTTTCTAGCGGGGTTAACACTGAAGCTTTCTTT. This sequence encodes CASSPFSSGVNTEAFF.

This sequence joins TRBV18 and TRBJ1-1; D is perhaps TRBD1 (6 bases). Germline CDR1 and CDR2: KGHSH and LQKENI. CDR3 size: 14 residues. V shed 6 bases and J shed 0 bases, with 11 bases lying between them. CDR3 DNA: TGTGCCAGCTCCCAGGACAGCATGAACACTGAAGCTTTCTTT. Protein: CASSQDSMNTEAFF.

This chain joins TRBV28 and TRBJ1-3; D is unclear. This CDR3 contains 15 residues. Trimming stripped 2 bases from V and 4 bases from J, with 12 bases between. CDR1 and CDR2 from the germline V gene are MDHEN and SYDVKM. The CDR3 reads CASSLNGGVGNTIYF. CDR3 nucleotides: TGTGCCAGCAGTTTAAACGGCGGCGTAGGAAACACCATATATTTT.

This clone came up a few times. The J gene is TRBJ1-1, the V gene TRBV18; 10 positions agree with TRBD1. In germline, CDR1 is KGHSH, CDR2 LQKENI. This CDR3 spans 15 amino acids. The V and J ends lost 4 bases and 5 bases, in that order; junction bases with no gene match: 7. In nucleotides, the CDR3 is TGTGCCAGCTCACTCGCCGGGACAGGGGTAACTGAAGCTTTCTTT. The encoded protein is CASSLAGTGVTEAFF.

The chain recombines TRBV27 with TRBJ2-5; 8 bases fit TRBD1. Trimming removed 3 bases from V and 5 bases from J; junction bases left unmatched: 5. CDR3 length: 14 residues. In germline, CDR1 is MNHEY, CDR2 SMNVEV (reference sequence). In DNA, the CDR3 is TGTGCCAGCAGTTTCAATGGACAGGGTGAGACCCAGTACTTC. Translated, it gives CASSFNGQGETQYF.

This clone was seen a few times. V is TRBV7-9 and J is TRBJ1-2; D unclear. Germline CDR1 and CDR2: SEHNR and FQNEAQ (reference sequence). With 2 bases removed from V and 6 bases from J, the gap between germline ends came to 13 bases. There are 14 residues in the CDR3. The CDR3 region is CASSLRASEDGYTF. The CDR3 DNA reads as TGTGCCAGCAGCTTACGGGCCTCGGAGGATGGCTACACCTTC.

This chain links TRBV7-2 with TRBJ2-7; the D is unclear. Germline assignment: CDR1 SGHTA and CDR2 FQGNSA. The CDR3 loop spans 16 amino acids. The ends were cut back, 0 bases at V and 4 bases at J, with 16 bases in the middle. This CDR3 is CASSLAYGGQQYEQYF. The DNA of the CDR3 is TGTGCCAGCAGCTTAGCGTATGGTGGGCAGCAGTACGAGCAGTACTTC.